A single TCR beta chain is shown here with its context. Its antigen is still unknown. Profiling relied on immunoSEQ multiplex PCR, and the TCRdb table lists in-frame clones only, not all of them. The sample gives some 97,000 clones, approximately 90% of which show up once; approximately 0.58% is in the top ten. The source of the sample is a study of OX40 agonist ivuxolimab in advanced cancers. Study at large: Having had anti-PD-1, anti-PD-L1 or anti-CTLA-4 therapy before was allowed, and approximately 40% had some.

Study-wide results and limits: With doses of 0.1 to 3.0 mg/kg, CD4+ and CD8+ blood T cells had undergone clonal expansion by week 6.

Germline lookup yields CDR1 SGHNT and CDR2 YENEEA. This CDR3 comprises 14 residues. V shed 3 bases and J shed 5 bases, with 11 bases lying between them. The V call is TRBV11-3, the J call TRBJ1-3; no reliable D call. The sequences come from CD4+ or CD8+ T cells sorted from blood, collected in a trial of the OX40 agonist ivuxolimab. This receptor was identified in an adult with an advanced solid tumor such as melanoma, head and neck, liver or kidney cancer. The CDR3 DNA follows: TGTGCCAGCAGCTTTACCGGGGAACGAAACACCATATATTTT. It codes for CASSFTGERNTIYF.